Each of the 6 T cell receptor beta chains below was sequenced from the same sample in a study of blood T cells in healthy people across ages. PCR was performed a second time for about 6 to 11 cycles using a sample-barcoded 5' primer and a J-beta primer mix. TCRdb ran MiXCR on the 5' RACE reads and lists one entry per CDR3 protein. The data hold around 690,000 distinct CDR3 sequences, with 58% observed a single time. Sequencing used blood. The receptors stem from a man in his sixties in good health.

The V and J genes are TRBV29-1 and TRBJ2-4; D may be TRBD1 or TRBD2 (5 bases each). With the DNA end fitting TRBJ2-7 better, the J assignment may be wrong. Germline-derived CDR1 and CDR2 are SQVTM and ANQGSEA. The CDR3 contains 14 residues. The chain's CDR3 is CSVVPDNGDYEQYF. In DNA form, the CDR3 reads TGCAGCGTTGTACCGGACAACGGGGACTACGAGCAGTACTTC.

This clonotype has a handful of counts. The rearrangement links TRBV4-1 to TRBJ2-5; D might be TRBD2 (5 bases). CDR3 length equals 17 residues. Trimming stripped 1 base from V and 5 bases from J, with 20 bases between. Germline-derived CDR1 and CDR2 are MGHRA and YSYEKL. In nucleotides, the CDR3 is TGCGCCAGCAGCCAAGTGACGGCACATCCCCGGGGTGAGACCCAGTACTTC. The encoded protein is CASSQVTAHPRGETQYF.

This chain connects TRBV3-1 to TRBJ1-2, with D maybe TRBD1 (6 bases). Germline V lookup: CDR1 LGHDT, CDR2 YNNKEL (reference sequence). This CDR3 region has 13 residues. V shed 1 base and J shed 4 bases, with 7 bases lying between them. Written as DNA, the CDR3 is TGTGCCAGCAGCCAAGGACAGGCCTATGGCTACACCTTC. It specifies CASSQGQAYGYTF.

This rearrangement joins TRBV12-3 or TRBV12-4 to TRBJ1-2; D gene uncertain. Trimming took 5 bases from V and 4 from J, leaving 11 bases between them. The CDR3 contains 13 residues. The CDR3 DNA is TGTGCCAGCAGTGTGCAATCGGTCTATGGCTACACCTTC. Protein sequence: CASSVQSVYGYTF.

This clonotype was seen a few times. V is TRBV10-3 and J is TRBJ2-5, with D possibly being TRBD2 (5 bases). V lost 2 bases to trimming and J lost 4 bases, with 11 bases between them. This CDR3 has 14 amino acids. Germline CDR1 reads ENHRY; CDR2 reads SYGVKD. The CDR3 bases are TGTGCCATCAGTGAGAGGAGGTGGGGAGAGACCCAGTACTTC. Translated, it gives CAISERRWGETQYF.

Comment on this clonotype: At one end the junction does not follow the germline gene, possibly because of a read error. The genes are TRBV5-1 and TRBJ2-1; perhaps D is TRBD1 or TRBD2 (5 bases each). The CDR3 length is 14 residues. CDR1 and CDR2 from the germline V gene are SGHRS and YFSETQ. CDR3 nucleotides: TGCGCCAGCAACTTGTGGGACCTCTCGAATGAGCAGTTCTTC. This encodes CASNLWDLSNEQFF. Full variable domain (rest looked up from reference TRBV5-1 and TRBJ2-1): KAGVTQTPRYLIKTRGQQVTLSCSPISGHRSVSWYQQTPGQGLQFLFEYFSETQRNKGNFPGRFSGRQFSNSRSEMNVSTLELGDSALYLCASNLWDLSNEQFFGPGTRLTVL.